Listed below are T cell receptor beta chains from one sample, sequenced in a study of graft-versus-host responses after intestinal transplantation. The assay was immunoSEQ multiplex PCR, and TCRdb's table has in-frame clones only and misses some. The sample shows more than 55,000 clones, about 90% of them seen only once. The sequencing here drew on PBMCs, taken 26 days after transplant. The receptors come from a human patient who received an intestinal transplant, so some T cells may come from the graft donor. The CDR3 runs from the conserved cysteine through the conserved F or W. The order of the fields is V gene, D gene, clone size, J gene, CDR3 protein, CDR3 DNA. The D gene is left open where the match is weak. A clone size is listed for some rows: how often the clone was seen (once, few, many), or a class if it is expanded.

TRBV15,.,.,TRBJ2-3,CATSRDRSRTVRDTQYF,TGTGCCACCAGCAGAGATCGTTCCCGGACAGTTCGGGATACGCAGTATTTT
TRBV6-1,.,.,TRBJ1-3,CASSEFTGTLSGNTIYF,TGTGCCAGCAGTGAATTTACCGGGACTCTCTCTGGAAACACCATATATTTT
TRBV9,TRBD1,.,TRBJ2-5,CASSEGTGGGETQYF,TGTGCCAGCAGCGAGGGGACAGGGGGTGGTGAGACCCAGTACTTC
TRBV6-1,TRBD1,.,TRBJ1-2,CASRDSSGGFHGYTF,TGTGCCAGCAGGGATAGTTCAGGGGGTTTCCATGGCTACACCTTC
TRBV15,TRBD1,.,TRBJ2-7,CATSRDSKGGLEQYF,TGTGCCACCAGCAGAGATTCCAAAGGGGGCCTCGAGCAGTACTTC
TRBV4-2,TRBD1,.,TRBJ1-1,CASSQEGSGGIDTEAFF,TGTGCCAGCAGCCAAGAAGGGTCAGGGGGCATAGACACTGAAGCTTTCTTT
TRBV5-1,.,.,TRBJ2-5,CASSVVEAAKRETQYF,TGCGCCAGCAGCGTAGTGGAGGCGGCAAAAAGGGAGACCCAGTACTTC
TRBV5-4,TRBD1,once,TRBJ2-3,CASSIDRVADTQYF,TGTGCCAGCAGCATCGACAGGGTCGCAGATACGCAGTATTTT
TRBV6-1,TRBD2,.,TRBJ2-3,CASSVALSGGSTDTQYF,TGTGCCAGCAGTGTCGCCCTTAGCGGGGGCAGCACAGATACGCAGTATTTT
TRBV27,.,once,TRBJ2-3,CALKRDTQYF,TGTGCCCTCAAGAGGGATACGCAGTATTTT
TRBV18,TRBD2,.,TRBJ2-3,CASSSLAGITGTDTQYF,TGTGCCAGCTCATCCCTAGCGGGTATCACCGGCACAGATACGCAGTATTTT
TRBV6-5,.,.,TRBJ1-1,CASSGGGRNTEAFF,TGTGCCAGCAGCGGGGGAGGCAGGAACACTGAAGCTTTCTTT
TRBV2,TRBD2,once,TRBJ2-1,CASSGLAGIYEQFF,TGTGCCAGCAGTGGACTAGCGGGGATCTATGAGCAGTTCTTC
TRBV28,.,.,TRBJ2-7,CASRSWGGYEQYF,TGTGCCAGCAGGAGTTGGGGAGGCTACGAGCAGTACTTC
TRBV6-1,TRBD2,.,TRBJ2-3,CASSAPSGEPKSLDTQYF,TGTGCCAGCAGTGCACCTAGCGGGGAACCCAAATCCTTAGATACGCAGTATTTT
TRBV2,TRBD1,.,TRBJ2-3,CASSESPWDRGYSGTDTQYF,TGTGCCAGCAGTGAATCTCCCTGGGACAGGGGGTATTCGGGCACAGATACGCAGTATTTT
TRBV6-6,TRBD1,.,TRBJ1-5,CASSYIRDRGYQPQHF,TGTGCCAGCAGTTACATCCGGGACAGGGGCTATCAGCCCCAGCATTTT
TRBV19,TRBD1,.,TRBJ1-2,CASRQGSYGYTF,TGTGCCAGCCGACAGGGGTCCTATGGCTACACCTTC
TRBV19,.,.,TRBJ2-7,CASSMGQSYEQYF,TGTGCCAGTAGTATGGGGCAGTCCTACGAGCAGTACTTC
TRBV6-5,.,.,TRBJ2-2,CASSFWAGNTGELFF,TGTGCCAGCAGTTTTTGGGCAGGGAACACCGGGGAGCTGTTTTTT